The 21 T cell receptor beta chains below all came from one sample that was sequenced in a study of T cell responses to AZD1222 COVID-19 vaccine (dated by TCRdb to about 2021). The method was the immunoSEQ multiplex PCR assay. Not all clones reach the TCRdb copy of this immuneACCESS table, which keeps in-frame sequences only. Checked studies attribute under half of the gap to unresolved V genes and leave the rest unexplained. This sample is represented by approximately 89,000 clones; under 95% of them were singletons. Together, the top ten hold around 10% of the sample. Taken with the paper, the label for time point translates to: about 28 days (+/-7) after the second vaccine dose. The sample consisted of peripheral blood, taken 28 days after the second AZD1222 dose. The receptors derive from an adult who received the AZD1222 COVID-19 vaccine.

The rearrangement uses TRBV28 and TRBJ1-2; TRBD1 agrees at 8 bases. Per germline, CDR1 MDHEN and CDR2 SYDVKM. CDR3 length: 13 amino acids. V gave up 5 bases and J gave up 7 bases; unmatched junction bases: 6. The CDR3 is CASSTGQGGGYTF. The CDR3 DNA is TGTGCCAGCAGTACCGGACAGGGAGGTGGCTACACCTTC.

The rearrangement uses TRBV9 and TRBJ2-5; a weak D match, TRBD1 (6 bases). The CDR3 is 15 residues long. Germline V gives CDR1 SGDLS, CDR2 YYNGEE. V dropped 1 base and J dropped 7 bases, with 17 bases sitting between them. CDR3 region: CASSVSRQAWGTQYF. The CDR3 nucleotides are TGTGCCAGCAGCGTATCAAGACAGGCATGGGGGACCCAGTACTTC. Together with reference TRBV9 and TRBJ2-5, the CDR3 gives the full variable domain: DSGVTQTPKHLITATGQRVTLRCSPRSGDLSVYWYQQSLDQGLQFLIQYYNGEERAKGNILERFSAQQFPDLHSELNLSSLELGDSALYFCASSVSRQAWGTQYFGPGTRLLVL.

The genes are TRBV6-5 and TRBJ2-3, with 8 bases that match TRBD2. Germline V gene lookup returns CDR1 MNHEY and CDR2 SVGAGI. V gave up 3 bases and J gave up 5 bases; unmatched junction bases: 4. The CDR3 is made up of 14 amino acids. CDR3 loop: CASSYALAGDTQYF. CDR3 in DNA: TGTGCCAGCAGTTATGCCCTAGCGGGAGATACGCAGTATTTT.

V usage is TRBV10-3 and J usage is TRBJ1-5; the D gene is possibly TRBD1 (6 bases). Germline CDR1 ENHRY, CDR2 SYGVKD. The CDR3 contains 14 residues. V was clipped by 10 bases and J by 0 bases, with 13 bases between them. CDR3 in amino acids: CATRQEYSNQPQHF. In nucleotides, the CDR3 is TGTGCCACACGACAGGAATATAGCAATCAGCCCCAGCATTTT.

This clone was counted a few times. The J gene is TRBJ2-2, the V gene TRBV2, with TRBD1 as a possible D gene (5 bases). V gave up 6 bases and J gave up 1 base, with 9 bases separating them. In germline, CDR1 is SNHLY, CDR2 FYNNEI. This CDR3 spans 14 amino acids. CDR3: CASSHDRNTGELFF. CDR3 coding DNA: TGTGCCAGCAGCCACGACAGGAACACCGGGGAGCTGTTTTTT.

The chain couples TRBV11-2 to TRBJ2-1; TRBD2 aligns across 8 bases. The length of the CDR3 is 11 residues. J lost 10 bases, V lost 7 bases, and 3 bases had no gene match. Per germline, CDR1 SGHAT and CDR2 FQNNGV. CDR3 bases: TGTGCCAGCACGGGGGGGAGAGAGCAGTTCTTC. Translating it yields CASTGGREQFF.

The genes are TRBV7-6 and TRBJ1-3, with D hard to call. The CDR3 has 16 amino acids. Trimming took 0 bases from V and 1 from J, leaving 10 bases between them. Germline V CDR1 and CDR2: SGHVS, FNYEAQ. CDR3 DNA: TGTGCCAGCAGCTTAGCACTAGGCGAGTCTGGAAACACCATATATTTT. Translation gives CASSLALGESGNTIYF.

The rearrangement uses TRBV11-2 and TRBJ1-1; 7 bases are a match to TRBD1. V shed 0 bases and J 5 bases; nucleotides not matched to a gene: 3. The germline V gene encodes CDR1 SGHAT and CDR2 FQNNGV. This CDR3 is built from 14 residues. CDR3 in amino acids: CASSLEVRGTEAFF. CDR3 DNA: TGTGCCAGCAGCTTAGAAGTCAGGGGGACTGAAGCTTTCTTT.

This chain connects TRBV30 to TRBJ1-4, with TRBD1 as a possible D gene (5 bases). In germline, CDR1 is GTSNPN, CDR2 SVGIG (reference sequence). This CDR3 has 12 residues. V lost 5 bases to trimming and J lost 7 bases, with 11 bases between them. The CDR3 nucleotides are TGTGCCTGGCGCGGGGGTGGTGAAAAACTGTTTTTT. Its translation: CAWRGGGEKLFF.

V gene TRBV9 combines with J gene TRBJ2-3; D possibly corresponds to TRBD2 (6 bases). CDR1 is SGDLS, CDR2 YYNGEE, per germline. This CDR3 region has 15 residues. V was trimmed by 4 bases and J by 2 bases, leaving 14 bases between them. The CDR3 nucleotides are TGTGCCAGCAGCTTACGGGACTTTTACACAGATACGCAGTATTTT. Its protein product is CASSLRDFYTDTQYF.

The chain is built from TRBV29-1 and TRBJ2-2, with 7 bases identical to TRBD1. This CDR3 region has 16 residues. The junction had 11 bases not matched to a gene; V was cut back by 6 bases and J by 1 base. The germline gives CDR1 SQVTM, CDR2 ANQGSEA. DNA for the CDR3: TGCAGCGTAATCGGTGCACAGGGGTTGAACACCGGGGAGCTGTTTTTT. Protein sequence: CSVIGAQGLNTGELFF.

The chain has TRBV10-1 and TRBJ1-6; 10 bases agree with TRBD1. The CDR3 has 14 residues. Unmatched junction bases numbered 4, after V lost 5 bases and J lost 9 bases. Germline assignment: CDR1 WNHNN and CDR2 SYGVQD (reference sequence). The CDR3 bases are TGCGCCAGCAGTCGGGGGACAGGGGCTTCACCCCTCCACTTT. It is translated as CASSRGTGASPLHF.

This rearrangement joins TRBV5-1 to TRBJ1-6; weak D call: TRBD1 (5 bases). Germline V gives CDR1 SGHRS, CDR2 YFSETQ. This CDR3 contains 15 residues. V shed 0 bases and J shed 8 bases, with 12 bases lying between them. The CDR3 DNA is TGCGCCAGCAGCTTGGTTTACAGGCAGCATTCACCCCTCCACTTT. Protein sequence: CASSLVYRQHSPLHF.

The V gene is TRBV2, the J gene TRBJ1-2; TRBD1 matches 10 bases. From germline, CDR1 is SNHLY and CDR2 FYNNEI. The CDR3 loop spans 12 amino acids. V dropped 7 bases and J dropped 8; count of bases not matched to a gene: 4. The CDR3 DNA reads as TGTGCCAGCACGGGACAGGGGTACGGCTACACCTTC. This translates into CASTGQGYGYTF.

CDR3 nucleotide sequence: TGTGCCAGCAGTTACCGAGGGGAAGCTAACTATGGCTACACCTTC. It yields the protein CASSYRGEANYGYTF. J is TRBJ1-2 and V is TRBV27, with D maybe TRBD1 (5 bases). The length of the CDR3 is 15 residues. Germline values: CDR1 MNHEY, CDR2 SMNVEV (reference sequence). The V end was cut by 4 bases, the J end by 0 bases, with 12 bases between.

The chain has TRBV5-1 and TRBJ2-7, with 8 positions matching TRBD1. V gave up 0 bases and J gave up 3 bases; unmatched junction bases: 5. Germline V gene data show CDR1 as SGHRS and CDR2 as YFSETQ. This CDR3 is built from 15 residues. CDR3: CASSLEWTGYYEQYF. CDR3 nucleotides: TGCGCCAGCAGCTTGGAATGGACAGGGTACTACGAGCAGTACTTC.

This chain links TRBV18 with TRBJ1-4, with unresolved D. Germline assignment: CDR1 KGHSH and CDR2 LQKENI. V lost 4 bases and J 8 bases, leaving 20 bases between the germline ends. The CDR3 runs to 16 residues. CDR3: CASSQSPGGSLEKLFF. CDR3 sequence (DNA): TGTGCCAGCTCACAAAGCCCGGGAGGGTCACTAGAAAAACTGTTTTTT.

The chain links TRBV13 to TRBJ1-1; D is uncertain. Germline V gene sequence: CDR1 PRHDT, CDR2 FYEKMQ (reference sequence). The CDR3 extends over 14 amino acids. V gave up 6 bases and J gave up 4 bases, with 15 bases separating them. This CDR3 is CASRPRQYGTEAFF. The DNA for the CDR3 is TGTGCCAGCAGGCCTAGGCAGTACGGCACTGAAGCTTTCTTT.

The chain couples TRBV29-1 to TRBJ1-2; a possible D gene is TRBD1 (5 bases). The ends were cut back, 7 bases at V and 8 bases at J, with 14 bases in the middle. The germline CDR1 and CDR2 sequences are SQVTM and ANQGSEA. The CDR3 loop spans 11 amino acids. CDR3 residues: CSGLGGEGYTF. In nucleotides, the CDR3 is TGCAGCGGCTTGGGGGGGGAAGGCTACACCTTC.

The chain couples TRBV9 to TRBJ1-6; D ambiguous. This CDR3 has 17 residues. Germline V gene lookup returns CDR1 SGDLS and CDR2 YYNGEE. V lost 0 bases, J lost 10 bases, and 20 bases lay in between. The CDR3 here is CASSVEVQPVYGSPLHF. In DNA, the CDR3 is TGTGCCAGCAGCGTAGAGGTTCAGCCCGTTTATGGGTCACCCCTCCACTTT.

The rearrangement links TRBV27 to TRBJ1-2, with a tentative D call TRBD1 (5 bases). CDR1 and CDR2 (germline): MNHEY, SMNVEV (reference sequence). V lost 1 base and J lost 5, with 20 bases in between. The CDR3 is made up of 17 amino acids. CDR3 sequence: CASSLWAGREAGYGYTF. The CDR3 DNA reads as TGTGCCAGCAGTTTATGGGCAGGGAGAGAGGCTGGGTATGGCTACACCTTC.